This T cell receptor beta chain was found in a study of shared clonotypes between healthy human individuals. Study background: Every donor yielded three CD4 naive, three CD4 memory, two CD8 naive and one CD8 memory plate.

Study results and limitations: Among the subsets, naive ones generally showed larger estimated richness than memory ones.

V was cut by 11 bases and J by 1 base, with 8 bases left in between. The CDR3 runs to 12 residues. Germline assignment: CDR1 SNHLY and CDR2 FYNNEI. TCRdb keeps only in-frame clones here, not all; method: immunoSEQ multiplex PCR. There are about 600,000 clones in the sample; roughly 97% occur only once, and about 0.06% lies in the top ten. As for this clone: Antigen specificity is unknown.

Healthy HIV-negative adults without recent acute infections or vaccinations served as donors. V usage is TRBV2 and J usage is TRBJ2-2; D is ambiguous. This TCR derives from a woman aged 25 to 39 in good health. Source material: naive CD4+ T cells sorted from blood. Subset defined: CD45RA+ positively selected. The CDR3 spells CAGRQNTGELFF. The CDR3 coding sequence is TGTGCCGGTAGACAGAACACCGGGGAGCTGTTTTTT.